These T cell receptor beta chains were read from a single sample in a study of T-cell memory formation after mild COVID-19. TCRdb called the 5' RACE reads again in MiXCR, with one record for every CDR3 protein. This table has fewer than 450,000 distinct CDR3 sequences, 21% appearing once. The source material was PBMCs or a T cell subset sorted from them (not recorded which). All receptors come from an adult woman who had mild COVID-19 (a few samples of this study predate the infection). Cell type and time point are not known. The CDR3 runs from the conserved cysteine through the conserved F or W. The D gene is left open where the match is weak. Rows may omit the clone size; those that give it use once, few, many or a size class.

CDR3nt: TGTGCCAGCAGTTGGTACAGGGACCAGCCCCAGCATTTT
CDR3aa: CASSWYRDQPQHF
abundance: .
v_gene: TRBV6-2/TRBV6-3
j_gene: TRBJ1-5
d_gene: .

CDR3nt: TGCAGTGCTAGAGGTTGGGACTCCTCCAATGAGCAGTTCTTC
CDR3aa: CSARGWDSSNEQFF
abundance: .
v_gene: TRBV20-1
j_gene: TRBJ2-1
d_gene: .

CDR3nt: TGTGCCAGCAGCTTAGCGACGGTAGCCTATGGCTACACCTTC
CDR3aa: CASSLATVAYGYTF
abundance: .
v_gene: TRBV7-9
j_gene: TRBJ1-2
d_gene: .

CDR3nt: TGTGCCACCAGCAGAAACACGGACAATCAGCCCCAGCATTTT
CDR3aa: CATSRNTDNQPQHF
abundance: few
v_gene: TRBV15
j_gene: TRBJ1-5
d_gene: .

CDR3nt: TGCGCCAGCAGCCAAGATGACGGCACCTACGAGCAGTACTTC
CDR3aa: CASSQDDGTYEQYF
abundance: few
v_gene: TRBV4-3
j_gene: TRBJ2-7
d_gene: .

CDR3nt: TGCGCCAGCAGCTTAAAAGCGGGAGCACACTACGAGCAGTACTTC
CDR3aa: CASSLKAGAHYEQYF
abundance: few
v_gene: TRBV5-1
j_gene: TRBJ2-7
d_gene: TRBD2

CDR3nt: TGTGCCTGGAGTCCCATAGCGGGAGCCAAAAACATTCAGTACTTC
CDR3aa: CAWSPIAGAKNIQYF
abundance: few
v_gene: TRBV30
j_gene: TRBJ2-4
d_gene: TRBD2

CDR3nt: TGTGCCTGGAGTGTAGGGACAGTCTACGAGCAGTACTTC
CDR3aa: CAWSVGTVYEQYF
abundance: .
v_gene: TRBV30
j_gene: TRBJ2-7
d_gene: TRBD1

CDR3nt: TGCGCCAGCAGCCAAACGGGACAGTTGAACACTGAAGCTTTCTTT
CDR3aa: CASSQTGQLNTEAFF
abundance: few
v_gene: TRBV4-1
j_gene: TRBJ1-1
d_gene: TRBD1

CDR3nt: TGCAGTGCTAGAGATAGGGTCAGGTGGGAATCACCCCTCCACTTT
CDR3aa: CSARDRVRWESPLHF
abundance: .
v_gene: TRBV20-1
j_gene: TRBJ1-6
d_gene: .

CDR3nt: TGTGCCACCAGCAGAGTAACTAGCGGGAGTAATGAGCAGTTCTTC
CDR3aa: CATSRVTSGSNEQFF
abundance: .
v_gene: TRBV15
j_gene: TRBJ2-1
d_gene: TRBD2

CDR3nt: TGTGCCAGCAGTTTAGTCGCCCGGGCTAGCGGTCGGACAGATACGCAGTATTTT
CDR3aa: CASSLVARASGRTDTQYF
abundance: .
v_gene: TRBV6-5
j_gene: TRBJ2-3
d_gene: TRBD2

CDR3nt: TGCGCCAGCAGTCAATTAACGGTGAACACTGAAGCTTTCTTT
CDR3aa: CASSQLTVNTEAFF
abundance: few
v_gene: TRBV5-1
j_gene: TRBJ1-1
d_gene: .

CDR3nt: TGCGCCAGCAGCCCCGTCCCGGGACAGGGTCAGCCCCAGCATTTT
CDR3aa: CASSPVPGQGQPQHF
abundance: .
v_gene: TRBV5-1
j_gene: TRBJ1-5
d_gene: TRBD1

CDR3nt: TGTGCCAGTAGTATCAAGCGTGGAGAGACCCAGTACTTC
CDR3aa: CASSIKRGETQYF
abundance: many
v_gene: TRBV19
j_gene: TRBJ2-5
d_gene: .

CDR3nt: TGTGCCAGCAGTTTCGCAGCGGGGCAAGAGACCCAGTACTTC
CDR3aa: CASSFAAGQETQYF
abundance: once
v_gene: TRBV12-3/TRBV12-4
j_gene: TRBJ2-5
d_gene: TRBD2

CDR3nt: TGCGCCAGCAGCCCGAAACTAACAGAAGTGAACACTGAAGCTTTCTTT
CDR3aa: CASSPKLTEVNTEAFF
abundance: .
v_gene: TRBV5-1
j_gene: TRBJ1-1
d_gene: .

CDR3nt: TGCGCCAGCAGCTTCACAGGGGCTAACTATGGCTACACCTTC
CDR3aa: CASSFTGANYGYTF
abundance: .
v_gene: TRBV5-1
j_gene: TRBJ1-2
d_gene: TRBD1

CDR3nt: TGTGCCAGCAGCCCAACAGGGGACGGAGGCTACACCTTC
CDR3aa: CASSPTGDGGYTF
abundance: .
v_gene: TRBV5-5
j_gene: TRBJ1-2
d_gene: TRBD1

CDR3nt: TGTGCCAGCAGTTTATCCGGAGCCAAAAACATTCAGTACTTC
CDR3aa: CASSLSGAKNIQYF
abundance: .
v_gene: TRBV27
j_gene: TRBJ2-4
d_gene: .

CDR3nt: TGTGCCAGCAGTGCAAGACAGGGAATGAACACTGAAGCTTTCTTT
CDR3aa: CASSARQGMNTEAFF
abundance: many
v_gene: TRBV2
j_gene: TRBJ1-1
d_gene: TRBD1

CDR3nt: TGTGCCAGCAGTGAGCTCGACAGTTCCAATCAGCCCCAGCATTTT
CDR3aa: CASSELDSSNQPQHF
abundance: .
v_gene: TRBV6-1
j_gene: TRBJ1-5
d_gene: .

CDR3nt: TGTGCCAGCAGCGTGGTTGGGGGTGGTGATGAGACCCAGTACTTC
CDR3aa: CASSVVGGGDETQYF
abundance: .
v_gene: TRBV5-5
j_gene: TRBJ2-5
d_gene: .

CDR3nt: TGCGCCAGCAGCTCTGGACAGTCCATGAACACTGAAGCTTTCTTT
CDR3aa: CASSSGQSMNTEAFF
abundance: few
v_gene: TRBV5-1
j_gene: TRBJ1-1
d_gene: .

CDR3nt: TGTGCCAGCAGCCAAGAGGGCAGTACGCAGTATTTT
CDR3aa: CASSQEGSTQYF
abundance: .
v_gene: TRBV4-2
j_gene: TRBJ2-3
d_gene: .

CDR3nt: TGTGCCAGCAGTTTGGAGGCAGGGGGACGGTGTGGCTACACCTTC
CDR3aa: CASSLEAGGRCGYTF
abundance: .
v_gene: TRBV12-3/TRBV12-4
j_gene: TRBJ1-2
d_gene: TRBD1

CDR3nt: TGTGCCAGCAGTTTACGACCCGCCTACGAGCAGTACTTC
CDR3aa: CASSLRPAYEQYF
abundance: .
v_gene: TRBV27
j_gene: TRBJ2-7
d_gene: .

CDR3nt: TGTGCCACCAGTGATTTGCGGACTAGCGGGAGGGCCAGTGAGCAGTTCTTC
CDR3aa: CATSDLRTSGRASEQFF
abundance: few
v_gene: TRBV24-1
j_gene: TRBJ2-1
d_gene: TRBD2

CDR3nt: TGTGCCAGCAGTGAACCGGACAGGGTAGAGGGTCATGAGCAGTTCTTC
CDR3aa: CASSEPDRVEGHEQFF
abundance: few
v_gene: TRBV25-1
j_gene: TRBJ2-1
d_gene: TRBD1

CDR3nt: TGCGCCAGCAGCTTCGGGGGCCCGGTGAACACTGAAGCTTTCTTT
CDR3aa: CASSFGGPVNTEAFF
abundance: many
v_gene: TRBV5-1
j_gene: TRBJ1-1
d_gene: .

CDR3nt: TGTGCCAGCAGTGAACCCTTACATGCCGGGGAGCTGTTTTTT
CDR3aa: CASSEPLHAGELFF
abundance: once
v_gene: TRBV6-1
j_gene: TRBJ2-2
d_gene: .

CDR3nt: TGTGCCAGCAGTGAATCCGGACAGGGCGCCGGGGAGCTGTTTTTT
CDR3aa: CASSESGQGAGELFF
abundance: .
v_gene: TRBV2
j_gene: TRBJ2-2
d_gene: TRBD1

CDR3nt: TGTGCCAGCAGCGTAGAGGCCGGGGAGCTGTTTTTT
CDR3aa: CASSVEAGELFF
abundance: few
v_gene: TRBV9
j_gene: TRBJ2-2
d_gene: .

CDR3nt: TGTGCCAGCAGCCTTGCGACAGTACTGGGGACTGAAGCTTTCTTT
CDR3aa: CASSLATVLGTEAFF
abundance: .
v_gene: TRBV11-2
j_gene: TRBJ1-1
d_gene: .

CDR3nt: TGTGCCAGCTCACCCAGTACCAATCAGCCCCAGCATTTT
CDR3aa: CASSPSTNQPQHF
abundance: few
v_gene: TRBV18
j_gene: TRBJ1-5
d_gene: .

CDR3nt: TGTGCCAGCAGCCAAGGGACAGGGGCCCCCTCCTACGAGCAGTACTTC
CDR3aa: CASSQGTGAPSYEQYF
abundance: few
v_gene: TRBV14
j_gene: TRBJ2-7
d_gene: TRBD1

CDR3nt: TGTGCCAGCAGCTCTTGGGGGGGAGGGATCACTGAAGCTTTCTTT
CDR3aa: CASSSWGGGITEAFF
abundance: .
v_gene: TRBV7-3
j_gene: TRBJ1-1
d_gene: .

CDR3nt: TGCAGCGCTGTAGGGTTGTATGGCTACACCTTC
CDR3aa: CSAVGLYGYTF
abundance: few
v_gene: TRBV29-1
j_gene: TRBJ1-2
d_gene: .

CDR3nt: TGTGCCAGCAGCGGACTAGCGGAGTACAATGAGCAGTTCTTC
CDR3aa: CASSGLAEYNEQFF
abundance: few
v_gene: TRBV7-8
j_gene: TRBJ2-1
d_gene: TRBD2

CDR3nt: TGCGCCAGCAGCTCGGACAGATACTATGGCTACACCTTC
CDR3aa: CASSSDRYYGYTF
abundance: many
v_gene: TRBV5-1
j_gene: TRBJ1-2
d_gene: .

CDR3nt: TGTGCCAGCAGTTACCTAGGACCTCGGACAGGTTCCTACAATGAGCAGTTCTTC
CDR3aa: CASSYLGPRTGSYNEQFF
abundance: few
v_gene: TRBV6-5
j_gene: TRBJ2-1
d_gene: TRBD1